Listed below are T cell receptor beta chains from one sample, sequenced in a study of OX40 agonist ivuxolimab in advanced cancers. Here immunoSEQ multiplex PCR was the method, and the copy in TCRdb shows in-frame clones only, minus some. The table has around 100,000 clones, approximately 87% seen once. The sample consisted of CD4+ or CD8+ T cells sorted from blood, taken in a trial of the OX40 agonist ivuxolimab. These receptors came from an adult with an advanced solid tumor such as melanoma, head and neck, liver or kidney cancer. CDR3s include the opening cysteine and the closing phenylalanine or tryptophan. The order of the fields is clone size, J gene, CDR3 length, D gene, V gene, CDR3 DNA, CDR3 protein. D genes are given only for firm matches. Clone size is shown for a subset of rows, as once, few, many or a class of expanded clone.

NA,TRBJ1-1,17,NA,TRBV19,TGTGCCAGTAGTATGGTACTCAGGGGCAGGGCGGACACTGAAGCTTTCTTT,CASSMVLRGRADTEAFF
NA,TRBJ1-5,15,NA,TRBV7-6,TGTGCCAGCAGCCCATATGCCAATAACAATCAGCCCCAGCATTTT,CASSPYANNNQPQHF
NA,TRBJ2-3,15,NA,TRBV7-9,TGTGCCAGCAGCTTAACAGTTTCGGACACAGATACGCAGTATTTT,CASSLTVSDTDTQYF
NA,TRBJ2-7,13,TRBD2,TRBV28,TGTGCCAGCAGTTTCCTGACTAGCCGGGAGCAGTACTTC,CASSFLTSREQYF
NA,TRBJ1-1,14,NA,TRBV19,TGTGCCAGTAGGGCAGGGCCTCTGAACACTGAAGCTTTCTTT,CASRAGPLNTEAFF
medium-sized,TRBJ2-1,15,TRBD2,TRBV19,TGTGCCAGTAGTAGAGGTTCTAGCGGGGGCGGGGAGCAGTTCTTC,CASSRGSSGGGEQFF
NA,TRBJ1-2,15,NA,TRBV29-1,TGCAGCGCCCATGAGGAGGGCGGTGGGAACTATGGCTACACCTTC,CSAHEEGGGNYGYTF
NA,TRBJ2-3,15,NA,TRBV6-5,TGTGCCAGCGGGTGGGCGGGGACACAAGGCGATACGCAGTATTTT,CASGWAGTQGDTQYF
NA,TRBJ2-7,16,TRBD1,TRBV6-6,TGTGCCAGCAGTTTTCAACCCCTAGGACAGGCCTACGAGCAGTACTTC,CASSFQPLGQAYEQYF
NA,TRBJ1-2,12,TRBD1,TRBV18,TGTGCCAGCTCGTGGACAGGGAATGGCTACACCTTC,CASSWTGNGYTF
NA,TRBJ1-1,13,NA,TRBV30,TGTGCCTGGAGCGCACAGGGATTCACTGAAGCTTTCTTT,CAWSAQGFTEAFF
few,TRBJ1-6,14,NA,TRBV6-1,TGTGCCAGCAGTTTGAGAGGGGTAAGTTCACCCCTCCACTTT,CASSLRGVSSPLHF
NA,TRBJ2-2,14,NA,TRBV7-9,TGTGCCAGCACTCATAACGTCCCTGGCGGGGAGCTGTTTTTT,CASTHNVPGGELFF
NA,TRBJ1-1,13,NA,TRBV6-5,TGTGCCAGCAGTTATGCATTGTGGAGTGAGGCTTTCTTT,CASSYALWSEAFF
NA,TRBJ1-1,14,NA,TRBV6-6,TGTGCCAGCAGTTACGATTCCACCCTCAATGTTGCTTTCTTT,CASSYDSTLNVAFF
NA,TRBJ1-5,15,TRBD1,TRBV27,TGTGCCAGCAGTGCTACGGGGACAGGAAATCAGCCCCAGCATTTT,CASSATGTGNQPQHF
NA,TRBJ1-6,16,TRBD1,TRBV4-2,TGTGCCAGCAGCCAGCATTCGGGACAGGGTTTTTCACCCCTCCACTTT,CASSQHSGQGFSPLHF
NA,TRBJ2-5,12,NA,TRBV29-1,TGCAGCGTTGATACAGCCCAAGAGACCCAGTACTTC,CSVDTAQETQYF
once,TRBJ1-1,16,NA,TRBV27,TGTGCCAGCAGTTTTTACAGGGTAAAAGTTAGTACTGAAGCTTTCTTT,CASSFYRVKVSTEAFF
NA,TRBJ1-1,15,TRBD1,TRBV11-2,TGTGCCAGCAGCTTAGGGACAGGGAAAGTACCTGAAGCTTTCTTT,CASSLGTGKVPEAFF
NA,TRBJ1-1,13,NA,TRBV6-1,TGTGCCAGCTTTCTCGAGGTGAACACTGAAGCTTTCTTT,CASFLEVNTEAFF
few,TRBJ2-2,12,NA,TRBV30,TGTGCCTGGACTAGTCAGCCCGGGGAGCTGTTTTTT,CAWTSQPGELFF
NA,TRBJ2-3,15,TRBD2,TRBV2,TGTGCCAGCAGCCCCCTTAGCGGGAGCACAGATACGCAGTATTTT,CASSPLSGSTDTQYF
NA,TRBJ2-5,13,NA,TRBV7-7,TGTGCTAGCAGCTTAGCGACGAGGGGGACCCAGTACTTC,CASSLATRGTQYF
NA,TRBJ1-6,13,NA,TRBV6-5,TGTGCCAGCAGTTTCAGCTTTGATTCACCCCTCCACTTT,CASSFSFDSPLHF
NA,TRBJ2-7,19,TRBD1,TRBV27,TGTGCCAGCAGTTTAAAGGGGTTGATTATGGGACAGGGGGCCCTCGAGCAGTACTTC,CASSLKGLIMGQGALEQYF
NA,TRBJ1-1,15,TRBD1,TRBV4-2,TGTGCCAGCAGCCAAGCAGGGGGAGGGAACACTGAAGCTTTCTTT,CASSQAGGGNTEAFF
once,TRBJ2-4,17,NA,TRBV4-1,TGCGCCAGCAGCCAAGATTATACAAGCGTGGCCAAAAACATTCAGTACTTC,CASSQDYTSVAKNIQYF
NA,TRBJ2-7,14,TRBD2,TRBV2,TGTGCCAGCAGCCCTACCGGGACTAGCTTCGAGCAGTACTTC,CASSPTGTSFEQYF
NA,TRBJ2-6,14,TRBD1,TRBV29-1,TGCAGCGTTGTCCAGGGGGCTGGGGCCAACGTCCTGACTTTC,CSVVQGAGANVLTF
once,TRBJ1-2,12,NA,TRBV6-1,TGTGCCAGCAGTGAACTTGACTATGGCTACACCTTC,CASSELDYGYTF
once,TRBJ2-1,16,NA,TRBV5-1,TGCGCCAGCAGCTTAGGAGCCGACCCGCTCTACAATGAGCAGTTCTTC,CASSLGADPLYNEQFF
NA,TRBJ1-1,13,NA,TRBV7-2,TGTGCCAGCAGCTTAGGGGCACAAACTGAAGCTTTCTTT,CASSLGAQTEAFF
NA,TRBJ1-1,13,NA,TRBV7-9,TGTGCCAGCAGCTTAGGGGGTATCCCTGAAGCTTTCTTT,CASSLGGIPEAFF
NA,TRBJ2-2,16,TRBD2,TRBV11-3,TGTGCCAGCAGCGTTACCGGGACTAGCGTAACCGGGGAGCTGTTTTTT,CASSVTGTSVTGELFF
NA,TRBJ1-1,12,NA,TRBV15,TGTGCCACCAGCAGCCTACAGGGTAAAGCTTTCTTT,CATSSLQGKAFF
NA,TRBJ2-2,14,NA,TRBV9,TGTGCCAGCGGAGGGCAGGGAAGCACCGGGGAGCTGTTTTTT,CASGGQGSTGELFF
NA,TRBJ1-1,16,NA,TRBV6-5,TGTGCCAGCAGTTACGGTAAACAGGGTCGGGTGACTGAAGCTTTCTTT,CASSYGKQGRVTEAFF
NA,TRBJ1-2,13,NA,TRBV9,TGTGCCAGCAGCGTTGACAGGTCCTATGGCTACACCTTC,CASSVDRSYGYTF
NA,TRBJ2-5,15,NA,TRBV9,TGTGCCAGCAGCGTAGCAACAGAGTTCCAAGAGACCCAGTACTTC,CASSVATEFQETQYF
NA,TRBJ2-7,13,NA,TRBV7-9,TGTGCCAGCAGCAAGACTCCCGGTGGGGAGCAGTACTTC,CASSKTPGGEQYF
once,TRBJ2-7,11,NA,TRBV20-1,TGCAGTGCTCCGCAGAGCTACGAGCAGTACTTC,CSAPQSYEQYF
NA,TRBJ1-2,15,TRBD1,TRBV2,TGTGCCAGCATTCGAGAGGACAGGGGGAACTATGGCTACACCTTC,CASIREDRGNYGYTF
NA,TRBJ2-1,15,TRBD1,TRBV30,TGTGCCTGGTTCTCGACCCGGACAGGGCCCAATGAGCAGTTCTTC,CAWFSTRTGPNEQFF
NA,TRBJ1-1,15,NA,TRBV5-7,TGTGCCAGCAGCCTGTCCCTCGGCAGGAACACTGAAGCTTTCTTT,CASSLSLGRNTEAFF
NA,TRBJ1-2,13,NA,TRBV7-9,TGTGCCAGCAGTTCTGACACCCTCTATGGCTACACCTTC,CASSSDTLYGYTF
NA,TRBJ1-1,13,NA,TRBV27,TGTGCCAGCAGTTCGCAAGTGTACACTGAAGCTTTCTTT,CASSSQVYTEAFF
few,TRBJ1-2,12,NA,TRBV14,TGTGCCAGCAGCCAACAGAACTATGGCTACACCTTC,CASSQQNYGYTF
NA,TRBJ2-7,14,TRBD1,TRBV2,TGTGCCAGCAGTGAGTCTGGACAGGGGTGGGAGCAGTACTTC,CASSESGQGWEQYF
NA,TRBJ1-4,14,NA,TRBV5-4,TGTGCCAGCAGCTTCGGAGGGGAGGGTACGAAACTGTTTTTT,CASSFGGEGTKLFF
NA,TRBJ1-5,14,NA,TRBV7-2,TGTGCCAGCAGCCTCGGGACGACAGGACAGCCCCAGCATTTT,CASSLGTTGQPQHF
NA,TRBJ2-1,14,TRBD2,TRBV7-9,TGTGCCAGCAGCCTAGCGGGGGGACACAATGAGCAGTTCTTC,CASSLAGGHNEQFF
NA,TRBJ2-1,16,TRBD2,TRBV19,TGTGCCAGTATGACTAGCGGGAGGGTAGTTGGTGATGAGCAGTTCTTC,CASMTSGRVVGDEQFF
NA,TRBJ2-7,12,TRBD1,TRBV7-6,TGTGCCAGCAGCCCGGACAGGGAACGGCAGTACTTC,CASSPDRERQYF
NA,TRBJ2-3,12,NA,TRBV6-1,TGTGCCAGCAGCGCGACCACAGATACGCAGTATTTT,CASSATTDTQYF
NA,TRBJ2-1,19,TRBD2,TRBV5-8,TGTGCCAGCAGCTTGGGGATACTAGCGGGAGGGGATTCTTACAATGAGCAGTTCTTC,CASSLGILAGGDSYNEQFF